Below, 21 T cell receptor beta chains from the same sample are listed, as sequenced in a study of blood T cell repertoires in COVID-19. Here immunoSEQ multiplex PCR was the method, and the copy in TCRdb shows in-frame clones only, minus some. The sample includes about 120,000 clones, around 81% of them seen just once. Material: peripheral blood. The receptors originated from a human donor in a cohort sampled during active COVID-19.

The chain links TRBV7-2 to TRBJ1-2; TRBD1 matches at 7 bases. The trim removed 1 base at V and 2 bases at J, leaving 10 bases unmatched. The CDR3 contains 17 residues. Germline V gene lookup returns CDR1 SGHTA and CDR2 FQGNSA. The CDR3 sequence is CASSLVLAQGLNYGYTF. For the CDR3, the DNA is TGTGCCAGCAGCTTAGTATTGGCACAGGGGCTGAACTATGGCTACACCTTC.

The CDR3 nucleotides read TGCGCCAGCAGCCGTACAGAGAACCCTGCGACCACCGGGGAGCTGTTTTTT. Translating it yields CASSRTENPATTGELFF. This rearrangement joins TRBV4-3 to TRBJ2-2; D remains unclear. Deletions cut 4 bases from V and 4 bases from J, with 19 bases between. The CDR3 sequence is 17 residues long. Germline lookup yields CDR1 LGHNA and CDR2 YSLEER.

This clone has just one count. V is TRBV6-6 and J is TRBJ1-2; perhaps TRBD1 as D (6 bases). This CDR3 has 14 residues. Trimming took off 5 bases at V and 2 bases at J, with 12 bases between the two ends. Per the germline V gene, CDR1 is MNHNY and CDR2 is SVGAGI (reference sequence). The CDR3 DNA follows: TGTGCCAGCAGTGACACAGGGACGAACTATGGCTACACCTTC. Translating it yields CASSDTGTNYGYTF.

This clone has only a few counts. This chain uses TRBV6-2 or TRBV6-3 with TRBJ1-2; D is possibly TRBD1 (5 bases). V was clipped by 5 bases and J by 0 bases, with 7 bases between them. Germline values: CDR1 MNHEY, CDR2 SVGEGT. CDR3 length equals 13 residues. The CDR3 protein is CASSPDTNYGYTF. In DNA, the CDR3 is TGTGCCAGCAGTCCGGACACTAACTATGGCTACACCTTC.

The rearrangement uses TRBV29-1 and TRBJ2-3, with TRBD1 identical over 7 bases. The CDR3 totals 13 residues. Germline assignment: CDR1 SQVTM and CDR2 ANQGSEA. Germline trimming cut 7 bases from V and 4 bases from J; bases unmatched to any gene: 8. Here the CDR3 reads CSARDSNADTQYF. The CDR3 bases are TGCAGCGCTAGGGACAGTAACGCAGATACGCAGTATTTT.

This chain joins TRBV19 and TRBJ1-1; TRBD1 matches 7 bases. This CDR3 has 15 amino acids. CDR1 and CDR2 from the germline V gene are LNHDA and SQIVND (reference sequence). J was trimmed by 2 bases and V by 5 bases; bases with no gene match: 8. As DNA, the CDR3 is TGTGCCAGTAGTGCCCGGACAGGTTTAAACACTGAAGCTTTCTTT. This translates into CASSARTGLNTEAFF.

In DNA form, the CDR3 reads TGTGCCACCGCGGCCGTCAGGGTATCTGGGGCCAACGTCCTGACTTTC. This codes for CATAAVRVSGANVLTF. The chain has TRBV10-3 and TRBJ2-6, with D perhaps matching TRBD1 (5 bases). The CDR3 contains 16 residues. The V gene lost 10 bases and the J gene lost 1 base, with 17 bases spanning the gap. Germline V gene sequence: CDR1 ENHRY, CDR2 SYGVKD.

In its sample, this clone was seen a few times. CDR3 sequence reads: CASSSQAYNEQFF. As DNA, the CDR3 is TGTGCCAGCAGCTCTCAGGCCTACAATGAGCAGTTCTTC. The chain employs TRBV7-6 and TRBJ2-1; D is ambiguous. The germline V gene encodes CDR1 SGHVS and CDR2 FNYEAQ. Deletions cut 4 bases from V and 2 bases from J, with 6 bases between. The CDR3 extends over 13 amino acids. Using reference TRBV7-6 and TRBJ2-1 for the parts outside the CDR3, the full variable domain is GAGVSQSPRYKVTKRGQDVALRCDPISGHVSLYWYRQALGQGPEFLTYFNYEAQQDKSGLPNDRFSAERPEGSISTLTIQRTEQRDSAMYRCASSSQAYNEQFFGPGTRLTVL.

J is TRBJ1-2 and V is TRBV19; TRBD1 might be the D (6 bases). CDR3 length: 15 residues. Germline CDR1 reads LNHDA; CDR2 reads SQIVND (reference sequence). Trimming took off 6 bases at V and 8 bases at J, with 22 bases between the two ends. The CDR3 is CASSTPMGGASGYTF. The DNA for the CDR3 is TGTGCCAGTAGCACCCCAATGGGGGGGGCAAGCGGCTACACCTTC.

This clone was picked up one time. V gene TRBV6-5 combines with J gene TRBJ2-5; 11 bases align to TRBD2. J lost 3 bases, V lost 6 bases, and 3 bases had no gene match. The CDR3 is made up of 14 amino acids. Germline CDR1 MNHEY, CDR2 SVGAGI. The CDR3: CASSRLAGKETQYF. The CDR3 region has the DNA TGTGCCAGCAGCAGACTAGCGGGAAAAGAGACCCAGTACTTC.

This chain links TRBV11-2 with TRBJ1-3; D is unclear. Germline V gene data show CDR1 as SGHAT and CDR2 as FQNNGV. The CDR3 has 14 residues. The V end was cut by 1 base, the J end by 4 bases, with 8 bases between. The CDR3 nucleotides read TGTGCCAGCAGCTTAGGAGGGAACGGAAACACCATATATTTT. Amino acids: CASSLGGNGNTIYF.

The chain combines TRBV11-3 with TRBJ1-1; weak D call: TRBD1 (5 bases). V was cut by 2 bases and J by 8 bases, with 6 bases left in between. Per the germline V gene, CDR1 is SGHNT and CDR2 is YENEEA. The CDR3 runs to 11 residues. CDR3 sequence (DNA): TGTGCCAGCAGCTTAAGGGGCGAAGCTTTCTTT. Protein: CASSLRGEAFF.

Concerning this clone itself: A read error may account for a junction end that differs from germline. This chain links TRBV7-2 with TRBJ1-4, with TRBD1 as a possible D gene (5 bases). CDR1 is SGHTA and CDR2 is FQGNSA in the germline V gene. This CDR3 contains 16 residues. In DNA form, the CDR3 reads TGTGCCAGCAGTTATGCTCTGGGGGGTTCTAAGGAAAAACTGTTTTTT. It yields the protein CASSYALGGSKEKLFF.

This clone is a singleton in its sample. V is TRBV14 and J is TRBJ2-4; 12 bases match TRBD2. Germline CDR1 and CDR2: SGHDN and FVKESK. V was clipped by 1 base and J by 5 bases; unmatched bases: 9. CDR3 length: 18 amino acids. Here the CDR3 reads CASSQVPWTSGKENIQYF. The CDR3 coding sequence is TGTGCCAGCAGCCAAGTGCCCTGGACTAGCGGGAAGGAAAACATTCAGTACTTC. Together with reference TRBV14 and TRBJ2-4, the CDR3 gives the full variable domain: EAGVTQFPSHSVIEKGQTVTLRCDPISGHDNLYWYRRVMGKEIKFLLHFVKESKQDESGMPNNRFLAERTGGTYSTLKVQPAELEDSGVYFCASSQVPWTSGKENIQYFGAGTRLSVL.

The rearrangement joins TRBV29-1 to TRBJ1-1, with D uncertain. Germline values: CDR1 SQVTM, CDR2 ANQGSEA. This CDR3 region has 13 residues. Trimming removed 2 bases from V and 0 bases from J, with 7 bases in between. The CDR3 DNA reads as TGCAGCGTTGAAACGGGAATGAACACTGAAGCTTTCTTT. Translation gives CSVETGMNTEAFF.

The chain joins TRBV19 to TRBJ1-1, with D possibly TRBD1 on 5 matching bases. The CDR3 extends over 14 amino acids. Trimming took off 0 bases at V and 0 bases at J, with 5 bases between the two ends. Germline V gene data show CDR1 as LNHDA and CDR2 as SQIVND (reference sequence). As DNA, the CDR3 is TGTGCCAGTAGTATAGAAGGGGTGAACACTGAAGCTTTCTTT. It yields the protein CASSIEGVNTEAFF.

The table lists this clone with a few counts. This sample includes further DNA sequences coding for the same CDR3. V usage is TRBV27 and J usage is TRBJ1-2; D is unclear. The CDR3 has 14 residues. Trimming shortened V by 6 bases and J by 5 bases, and 16 bases separated the two germline ends. From germline, CDR1 is MNHEY and CDR2 SMNVEV (reference sequence). CDR3 region: CASSPAGRGYGYTF. Written as DNA, the CDR3 is TGTGCCAGCAGCCCTGCGGGGAGAGGGTATGGCTACACCTTC.

The chain links TRBV7-2 to TRBJ2-7; D perhaps matches TRBD1 (6 bases). This CDR3 contains 14 residues. Germline V gene lookup returns CDR1 SGHTA and CDR2 FQGNSA. Trimming pared 2 bases from V and 3 bases from J, leaving 11 bases between. The CDR3 region has the DNA TGTGCCAGCAGCTTAATGAAGGGACACTACGAGCAGTACTTC. Encoded protein: CASSLMKGHYEQYF.

The chain uses TRBV6-5 and TRBJ2-7, with 11 bases identical to TRBD2. Germline V gene lookup returns CDR1 MNHEY and CDR2 SVGAGI. The CDR3 spans 16 residues. J gave up 0 bases and V 3 bases, and 4 bases lay outside the gene matches. CDR3 sequence reads: CASSYYTSGSSYEQYF. The CDR3 bases are TGTGCCAGCAGTTATTACACTAGCGGGAGCTCCTACGAGCAGTACTTC.

The chain uses TRBV27 and TRBJ1-6, with 8 bases aligning to TRBD1. Unmatched junction bases numbered 8, after V lost 6 bases and J lost 4 bases. The CDR3 runs to 16 residues. Germline CDR1 is MNHEY and CDR2 is SMNVEV (reference sequence). CDR3: CASRRQGTAYNSPLHF. CDR3 DNA sequence: TGTGCCAGCAGAAGACAGGGGACGGCTTATAATTCACCCCTCCACTTT.

The J gene is TRBJ1-4, the V gene TRBV4-2; possible D gene TRBD1, 5 bases. V was shortened by 0 bases and J by 7 bases, with 12 bases between the two germline ends. Germline CDR1 reads LGHNA; CDR2 reads YNFKEQ. This CDR3 is built from 15 residues. The CDR3 region has the DNA TGTGCCAGCAGCCAAGATTGGACGGGGGGTGAAAAACTGTTTTTT. Protein product: CASSQDWTGGEKLFF.